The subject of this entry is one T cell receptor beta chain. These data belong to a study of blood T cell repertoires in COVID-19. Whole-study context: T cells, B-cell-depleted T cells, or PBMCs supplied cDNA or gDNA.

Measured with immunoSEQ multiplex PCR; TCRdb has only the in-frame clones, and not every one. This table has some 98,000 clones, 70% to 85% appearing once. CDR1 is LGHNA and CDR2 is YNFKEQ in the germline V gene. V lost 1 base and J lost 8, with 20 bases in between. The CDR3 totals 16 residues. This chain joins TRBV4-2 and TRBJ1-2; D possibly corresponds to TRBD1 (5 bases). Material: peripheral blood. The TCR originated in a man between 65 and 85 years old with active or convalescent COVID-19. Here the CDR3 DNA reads TGTGCCAGCAGCCAAGCCTACGGCGGGGGAATGCGGGGCTACACCTTC. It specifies CASSQAYGGGMRGYTF.